Listed below are T cell receptor beta chains from one sample, sequenced in a study of blood T cell repertoires in COVID-19. The assay was immunoSEQ multiplex PCR, and TCRdb's table has in-frame clones only and misses some. The sample holds under 450,000 clones, more than 75% seen once. The specimen was PBMCs or T cells enriched from blood (not recorded which). These receptors originate from a woman in her 30s who had recovered from COVID-19. The CDR3 runs from the conserved cysteine through the conserved F or W. Fields, in order: J gene, clone size, D gene, V gene, CDR3 DNA, CDR3 protein. D genes are given only for firm matches. The listing skips clone size in some rows; elsewhere it reads once, few, many or a size class.

J: TRBJ2-6
size: once
D: .
V: TRBV16
DNA: TGTGCCAGCAGACGGTACTCTGGGGCCAACGTCCTGACTTTC
CDR3: CASRRYSGANVLTF

J: TRBJ2-1
size: .
D: .
V: TRBV6-1
DNA: TGTGCCAGCAGTGAAGAATTGGTTAGCTCCTACAATGAGCAGTTCTTC
CDR3: CASSEELVSSYNEQFF

J: TRBJ1-1
size: .
D: .
V: TRBV19
DNA: TGTGCCAGTAGTAATAGGGACACCTTGAACACTGAAGCTTTCTTT
CDR3: CASSNRDTLNTEAFF

J: TRBJ2-1
size: .
D: .
V: TRBV4-1
DNA: TGCGCCAGCAGCCCAAGGGGCCATGAGCAGTTCTTC
CDR3: CASSPRGHEQFF

J: TRBJ1-1
size: .
D: .
V: TRBV18
DNA: TGTGCCAGCTCAGGGGAGACGATGAACACTGAAGCTTTCTTT
CDR3: CASSGETMNTEAFF

J: TRBJ2-5
size: .
D: .
V: TRBV28
DNA: TGTGCCAGCAATATTGGCCGGGGAGGAGAGACCCAGTACTTC
CDR3: CASNIGRGGETQYF

J: TRBJ2-1
size: .
D: .
V: TRBV9
DNA: TGTGCCAGCAGCGTAGCCGACAATGAGCAGTTCTTC
CDR3: CASSVADNEQFF

J: TRBJ2-7
size: .
D: TRBD2
V: TRBV7-9
DNA: TGTGCCAGCAGCTCTGGACTAGCGGGAGAAGGCCACTCCTACGAGCAGTACTTC
CDR3: CASSSGLAGEGHSYEQYF

J: TRBJ2-3
size: .
D: TRBD2
V: TRBV7-9
DNA: TGTGCCAGCAGCCCACCGGCCAGCGGGAGGGCCGTAAATACGCAGTATTTT
CDR3: CASSPPASGRAVNTQYF

J: TRBJ2-1
size: .
D: TRBD2
V: TRBV7-2
DNA: TGTGCCAGCAGTCAGGGAGGGACCCCTGAGCAGTTCTTC
CDR3: CASSQGGTPEQFF

J: TRBJ1-1
size: .
D: .
V: TRBV28
DNA: TGTGCCAGCAGAAATACGGGGGGCCGGACTGAAGCTTTCTTT
CDR3: CASRNTGGRTEAFF

J: TRBJ1-1
size: .
D: TRBD1
V: TRBV19
DNA: TGTGCCAGTAGTATGGCGGCAGGGGGAAGCACTGAAGCTTTCTTT
CDR3: CASSMAAGGSTEAFF

J: TRBJ2-7
size: .
D: .
V: TRBV3-1/TRBV3-2
DNA: TGTGCCAGCAGCCCGAGGGTAGCCTTCTACGAGCAGTACTTC
CDR3: CASSPRVAFYEQYF

J: TRBJ1-5
size: .
D: .
V: TRBV7-2
DNA: TGTGCCAGCAGCTTAGGGGGGCGGCAGCCCCAGCATTTT
CDR3: CASSLGGRQPQHF

J: TRBJ2-3
size: .
D: TRBD2
V: TRBV5-5
DNA: TGTGCCAGCAGCTTGGGGCTCCGGGGAGGGGCAGATACGCAGTATTTT
CDR3: CASSLGLRGGADTQYF

J: TRBJ2-2
size: once
D: .
V: TRBV19
DNA: TGTGCCAGTAGCAGACCACGAGCCGGGGTTGTCCCGAACACCGGGGAGCTGTTTTTT
CDR3: CASSRPRAGVVPNTGELFF

J: TRBJ2-1
size: .
D: .
V: TRBV5-1
DNA: TGCGCCAGCAGCTTGGCGTGGGGCAACAATGAGCAGTTCTTC
CDR3: CASSLAWGNNEQFF

J: TRBJ2-7
size: .
D: .
V: TRBV10-3
DNA: TGTGCCATCAGGGGCTTGAGTTACGAGCAGTACTTC
CDR3: CAIRGLSYEQYF

J: TRBJ2-1
size: .
D: TRBD2
V: TRBV5-1
DNA: TGCGCCAGCAGCCCTCCGGGACTAGCGGGAGTTGAGCAGTTCTTC
CDR3: CASSPPGLAGVEQFF

J: TRBJ1-3
size: .
D: .
V: TRBV5-1
DNA: TGCGCCAGCAGCTTGGAGGGGGACGGAAACACCATATATTTT
CDR3: CASSLEGDGNTIYF

J: TRBJ2-5
size: .
D: .
V: TRBV5-1
DNA: TGCGCCAGCAGCTTGTCTCAGAAAGAGACCCAGTACTTC
CDR3: CASSLSQKETQYF

J: TRBJ2-1
size: .
D: .
V: TRBV11-2
DNA: TGTGCCAGCAGCAAAGGACAATACAATGAGCAGTTCTTC
CDR3: CASSKGQYNEQFF

J: TRBJ2-7
size: .
D: TRBD2
V: TRBV7-9
DNA: TGTGCCAGCAGCTTCTCTAGCGGGAGTGCGGTGTACTTC
CDR3: CASSFSSGSAVYF

J: TRBJ1-1
size: .
D: .
V: TRBV5-1
DNA: TGCGCCAGCAGCTTCCGTGCGCAGAACACTGAAGCTTTCTTT
CDR3: CASSFRAQNTEAFF

J: TRBJ1-1
size: .
D: .
V: TRBV6-6
DNA: TGTGCCAGCAGTTATTTAGAGGGGGGGGACACTGAAGCTTTCTTT
CDR3: CASSYLEGGDTEAFF

J: TRBJ2-3
size: .
D: TRBD1
V: TRBV2
DNA: TGTGCCAGCAGCGGACAGGCGAGCACAGATACGCAGTATTTT
CDR3: CASSGQASTDTQYF

J: TRBJ1-5
size: .
D: TRBD1
V: TRBV28
DNA: TGTGCCAGCCAATACACAGGGGGACTCAATCAGCCCCAGCATTTT
CDR3: CASQYTGGLNQPQHF

J: TRBJ1-4
size: .
D: TRBD1
V: TRBV4-2
DNA: TGTGCCAGCAGCCAACCTACGGGACAGGGGCTTTATGAAAAACTGTTTTTT
CDR3: CASSQPTGQGLYEKLFF